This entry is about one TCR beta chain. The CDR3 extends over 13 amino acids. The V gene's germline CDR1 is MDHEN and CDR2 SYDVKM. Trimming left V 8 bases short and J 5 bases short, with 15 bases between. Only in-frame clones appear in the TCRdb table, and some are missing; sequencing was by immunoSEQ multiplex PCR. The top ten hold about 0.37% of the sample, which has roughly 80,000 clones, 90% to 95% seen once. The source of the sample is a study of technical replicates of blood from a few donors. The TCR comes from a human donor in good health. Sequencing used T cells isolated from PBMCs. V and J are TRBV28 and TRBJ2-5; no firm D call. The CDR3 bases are TGTGCCAGCGCCCCTAGTGCCCCGGAGACCCAGTACTTC. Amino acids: CASAPSAPETQYF.